A single TCR beta chain is shown here with its context. This clonotype has a handful of counts. This receptor's antigen is unknown. No base quality information exists; no much larger clone differs at one position. This was a case-control study nested in a cohort of healthcare workers in London, UK, who had nasopharyngeal swab PCR tests and blood samples taken every week. Healthcare workers were enrolled in the week of the UK lockdown, from 23 to 31 March 2020, and were followed every week for up to roughly 15 weeks. This specimen belongs to a study of early T cells in non-severe SARS-CoV-2 infection (dated by TCRdb to about 2021). About the full investigation: Because TCR sequencing relied on bulk RNA taken from unsorted whole blood, pairing of alpha and beta chains was not possible. Broader findings and caveats from the paper: VDJdb matching was skewed toward anti-spike CD8 responses, so virus-specific expansions were likely underestimated and private and CD4 specificities were missed.

Library construction relied on 5' RACE. This sample was sequenced with a NextSeq 500. To correct for sequencing error and PCR bias, the TCR library protocol tagged individual cDNA molecules with unique molecular identifiers. Both TCR alpha and beta chains were sequenced, and tight co-correlation was observed between alpha and beta sequence abundances in each sample. Under the source paper's analysis protocol: V gene, J gene and CDR3 annotation of TCR sequences was performed with Decombinator V4. Expanded TCRs were defined as changing significantly between any two time points under a Poisson model with p below 0.0001. TCR abundances were normalised to the total number of TCRs sequenced per sample and were expressed as counts per million. TRAV1-2 paired with TRAJ12, TRAJ20 or TRAJ33 defined MAIT TCRs, while TRAV10 paired with TRAJ18 defined iNKT TCRs. A search of VDJdb, accessed on 1 November 2021, was run for TCRs annotated to CMV, EBV and SARS-CoV-2, with TCRs annotated for multiple antigens excluded. In TCRdb, the public reads were trimmed at Q25 with fastp and aligned with MiXCR, with productive beta chains retained. A single entry per CDR3 protein holds the most common genes and DNA from its merged rows. The authors' filters were not applied to this entry. Recorded for this sample are 120,000 or so distinct CDR3 sequences; over 10% of them occurred a single time. About 4% of the sample rests with the top ten.

Relative to germline, V is 7 bases shorter and J is 1 base shorter, with 7 bases between their ends. Including the terminal cysteine and phenylalanine, the CDR3 comprises 12 residues. Only the CDR3 DNA is retained, 36 bases long and in frame from the first base. In the germline V gene, CDR1 corresponds to MDHEN and CDR2 to SYDVKM. The TCR comes from an adult who was a healthcare worker with PCR-confirmed SARS-CoV-2 infection or an uninfected control (not recorded which). The rearrangement combines TRBV28 with TRBJ1-1; no D gene is confidently identified. Sequenced here: whole blood, sampled at baseline. The CDR3 sequence is CASNPGNTEAFF. Read as DNA, the sequence is TGTGCCAGCAATCCTGGGAACACTGAAGCTTTCTTT. The variable domain in full, with residues beyond the CDR3 obtained from the reference TRBV28 and TRBJ1-1 genes, is DVKVTQSSRYLVKRTGEKVFLECVQDMDHENMFWYRQDPGLGLRLIYFSYDVKMKEKGDIPEGYSVSREKKERFSLILESASTNQTSMYLCASNPGNTEAFFGQGTRLTVV.